This T cell receptor (beta chain) was sequenced for a study of T cell responses to AZD1222 COVID-19 vaccine. V lost 2 bases and J lost 0; bases outside the gene matches: 12. CDR1 LGHNA and CDR2 YSLEER come from the germline V gene. CDR3 length: 20 residues. Repertoires were generated with immunoSEQ multiplex PCR, while TCRdb's copy carries only in-frame clones and drops some. Among 90,000 to 120,000 clones listed, 91% were seen once. The V call is TRBV4-3, the J call TRBJ1-6; 8 positions match TRBD1. The clonotype originates from an adult in good health. Specimen: peripheral blood, collected on day 0 of AZD1222 vaccination. The CDR3 DNA sequence: TGCGCCAGCAGCCAATGGTTAGGACAGGGCGGAAGCTCCTATAATTCACCCCTCCACTTT. It specifies CASSQWLGQGGSSYNSPLHF.